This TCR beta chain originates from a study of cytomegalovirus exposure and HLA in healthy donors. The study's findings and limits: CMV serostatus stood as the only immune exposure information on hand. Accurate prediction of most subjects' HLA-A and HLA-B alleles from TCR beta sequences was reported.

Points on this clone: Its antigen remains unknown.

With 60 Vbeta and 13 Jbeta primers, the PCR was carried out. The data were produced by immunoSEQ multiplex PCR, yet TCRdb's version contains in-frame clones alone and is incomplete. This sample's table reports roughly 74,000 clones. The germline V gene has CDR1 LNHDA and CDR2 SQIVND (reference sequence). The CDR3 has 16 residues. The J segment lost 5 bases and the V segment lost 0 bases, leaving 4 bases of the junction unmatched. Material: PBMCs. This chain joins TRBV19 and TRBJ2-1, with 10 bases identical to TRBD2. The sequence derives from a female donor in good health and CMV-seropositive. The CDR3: CASSIDLTSGDNEQFF. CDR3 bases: TGTGCCAGTAGTATAGATCTCACTAGCGGGGACAATGAGCAGTTCTTC.